This TCR beta chain derives from a study of cytomegalovirus exposure and HLA in healthy donors. Across the study: Among the approximately 400 genotyped donors, about 81% were placed in the Caucasian-associated ancestry cluster.

Study-level findings and limits: A later analysis linked a missense variant in DCLRE1C to the trimming of TCR beta V and J genes. A later analysis found that most CMV-associated TCR beta chains appeared HLA-restricted.

Vbeta (60) and Jbeta (13) primers were used in the PCR. In the authors' methods: Unique TCR beta chains numbered roughly 84 million in a later analysis, with around 10 million shared. Only in-frame clones appear in the TCRdb table, and some are missing; sequencing was by immunoSEQ multiplex PCR. V and J calls and clone size are given by that table; D and trimming were obtained from the DNA. In the table there are about 160,000 clones, roughly 80% of which are singletons. With respect to this clone: Its antigen is currently unknown.

The TCR was taken from a woman in her late teens or twenties in good health and CMV-seronegative. Sequenced: PBMCs.

The CDR3 coding sequence is TGCGCCAGCAGTGTACTCAGGGATTCCTATGGCTACACCTTC. Protein: CASSVLRDSYGYTF. The V and J genes are TRBV10-2 and TRBJ1-2; a possible D gene is TRBD1 (5 bases). Trimming took 4 bases from V and 4 from J, leaving 13 bases between them. CDR1 is WSHSY, CDR2 SAAADI, per germline. The CDR3 has 14 residues.